This is a list of T cell receptor beta chains from one sample in a study of T cells in Graves' hyperthyroidism and ophthalmopathy. Each CDR3 protein is one row after TCRdb ran MiXCR on the multiplex PCR reads. This table has some 700,000 distinct CDR3 sequences, 17% appearing once. The material sequenced was blood. These receptor sequences come from a man aged 50 to 60 with Graves' hyperthyroidism. CDR3s include the opening cysteine and the closing phenylalanine or tryptophan. The D gene is left open where the match is weak. Expanded clones get a size class; other rows say once, few or many, or leave the size out.

CDR3 length: 16
D gene: .
J gene: TRBJ2-2
clone size: .
V gene: TRBV4-1
CDR3 DNA: TGCGCCAGCAGCCTCAAGACGGGGCTGAACACCGGGGAGCTGTTTTTT
CDR3 protein: CASSLKTGLNTGELFF

CDR3 length: 15
D gene: .
J gene: TRBJ2-5
clone size: .
V gene: TRBV18
CDR3 DNA: TGTGCCAGCTCACCACCCGGCGGAGCGCAAGAGACCCAGTACTTC
CDR3 protein: CASSPPGGAQETQYF

CDR3 length: 14
D gene: TRBD1
J gene: TRBJ2-1
clone size: .
V gene: TRBV19
CDR3 DNA: TGTGCCACTCAAGACAGGGGTGGATACAATGAGCAGTTCTTC
CDR3 protein: CATQDRGGYNEQFF

CDR3 length: 15
D gene: .
J gene: TRBJ1-4
clone size: many
V gene: TRBV5-5
CDR3 DNA: TGTGCCAGCAGCTACCCGGGACGGGGAAATGAAAAACTGTTTTTT
CDR3 protein: CASSYPGRGNEKLFF

CDR3 length: 16
D gene: TRBD1
J gene: TRBJ2-3
clone size: once
V gene: TRBV19
CDR3 DNA: TGTGCCAGTAGTACCAGGACAGGCCTAGCAGCAGATACGCAGTATTTT
CDR3 protein: CASSTRTGLAADTQYF

CDR3 length: 14
D gene: TRBD1
J gene: TRBJ2-7
clone size: many
V gene: TRBV27
CDR3 DNA: TGTGCCAGCAGTTCCAGGACAGGGTCCTACGAGCAGTACTTC
CDR3 protein: CASSSRTGSYEQYF

CDR3 length: 14
D gene: TRBD2
J gene: TRBJ2-1
clone size: .
V gene: TRBV30
CDR3 DNA: TGTGCCTGGAGTGTAGCGGGGGGGAGGGATGAGCAGTTCTTC
CDR3 protein: CAWSVAGGRDEQFF

CDR3 length: 13
D gene: TRBD1
J gene: TRBJ1-2
clone size: many
V gene: TRBV30
CDR3 DNA: TGTGCCTGGGGGGACAGTCCCAACTATGGCTACACCTTC
CDR3 protein: CAWGDSPNYGYTF

CDR3 length: 18
D gene: TRBD2
J gene: TRBJ2-3
clone size: few
V gene: TRBV14
CDR3 DNA: TGTGCCAGCAGCCAAGGCCTAGCGGGAGACGTGGGCACAGATACGCAGTATTTT
CDR3 protein: CASSQGLAGDVGTDTQYF

CDR3 length: 15
D gene: .
J gene: TRBJ2-1
clone size: few
V gene: TRBV9
CDR3 DNA: TGTGCCAGCAGCGCCGACCGGGCCCGGGGCAATGAGCAGTTCTTC
CDR3 protein: CASSADRARGNEQFF

CDR3 length: 17
D gene: TRBD2
J gene: TRBJ2-1
clone size: many
V gene: TRBV14
CDR3 DNA: TGTGCCAGCAGCCAAGAACTAGCGGGACCTATAGTCAATGAGCAGTTCTTC
CDR3 protein: CASSQELAGPIVNEQFF

CDR3 length: 16
D gene: TRBD2
J gene: TRBJ2-3
clone size: .
V gene: TRBV24-1
CDR3 DNA: TGTGCCACCAGTGATCCGGGACTAGAAGGCACAGATACGCAGTATTTT
CDR3 protein: CATSDPGLEGTDTQYF

CDR3 length: 15
D gene: .
J gene: TRBJ2-7
clone size: few
V gene: TRBV3-1
CDR3 DNA: TGTGCCAGCAGCCACCCCGGGACCCCCTCCTACGAGCAGTACTTC
CDR3 protein: CASSHPGTPSYEQYF

CDR3 length: 13
D gene: .
J gene: TRBJ2-5
clone size: .
V gene: TRBV27
CDR3 DNA: TGTGCCAGCAGTTTAGGTGATCAAGAGACCCAGTACTTC
CDR3 protein: CASSLGDQETQYF

CDR3 length: 15
D gene: .
J gene: TRBJ1-1
clone size: many
V gene: TRBV7-2
CDR3 DNA: TGTGCCAGCAGCTTAGAGGGGGGGGCATGGACTGAAGCTTTCTTT
CDR3 protein: CASSLEGGAWTEAFF

CDR3 length: 13
D gene: .
J gene: TRBJ2-1
clone size: many
V gene: TRBV12-3/TRBV12-4
CDR3 DNA: TGTGCCAGCAGTTTGATTAATAGGGTTGAGCAGTTCTTC
CDR3 protein: CASSLINRVEQFF

CDR3 length: 15
D gene: .
J gene: TRBJ2-3
clone size: many
V gene: TRBV5-1
CDR3 DNA: TGCGCCAGCAGCTTGGGGCCGGATGGCACAGATACGCAGTATTTT
CDR3 protein: CASSLGPDGTDTQYF

CDR3 length: 12
D gene: .
J gene: TRBJ1-3
clone size: few
V gene: TRBV30
CDR3 DNA: TGTGCCTGGCGTATCGGTGGAAACACCATATATTTT
CDR3 protein: CAWRIGGNTIYF

CDR3 length: 12
D gene: .
J gene: TRBJ2-5
clone size: .
V gene: TRBV3-1
CDR3 DNA: TGTGCCAGCAGCCCCCCCGGGGAGCCCCAGTACTTC
CDR3 protein: CASSPPGEPQYF

CDR3 length: 15
D gene: TRBD2
J gene: TRBJ2-1
clone size: few
V gene: TRBV28
CDR3 DNA: TGTGCCAGCACCCAGGGACTAGCGACTTACAATGAGCAGTTCTTC
CDR3 protein: CASTQGLATYNEQFF

CDR3 length: 12
D gene: .
J gene: TRBJ1-1
clone size: .
V gene: TRBV28
CDR3 DNA: TGTGCCACCGCGGGGGGCGTTGGTGAAGCTTTCTTT
CDR3 protein: CATAGGVGEAFF

CDR3 length: 14
D gene: TRBD1
J gene: TRBJ1-4
clone size: few
V gene: TRBV29-1
CDR3 DNA: TGCAGCGCCGAAACGGGACAGGGATATGAAAAACTGTTTTTT
CDR3 protein: CSAETGQGYEKLFF

CDR3 length: 15
D gene: .
J gene: TRBJ2-1
clone size: .
V gene: TRBV10-3
CDR3 DNA: TGTGCCACCCGGATGGGGGCGACCCGAGGGTATGAGCAGTTCTTC
CDR3 protein: CATRMGATRGYEQFF

CDR3 length: 16
D gene: TRBD1
J gene: TRBJ1-1
clone size: many
V gene: TRBV6-1
CDR3 DNA: TGTGCCAGCAGAGAAATAGAGACAGGGATGAACACTGAAGCTTTCTTT
CDR3 protein: CASREIETGMNTEAFF

CDR3 length: 14
D gene: .
J gene: TRBJ2-7
clone size: .
V gene: TRBV6-2/TRBV6-3
CDR3 DNA: TGTGCCAGCAGTTTACTGAGAAGGGTATCCGAGCAGTACTTC
CDR3 protein: CASSLLRRVSEQYF

CDR3 length: 15
D gene: TRBD1
J gene: TRBJ2-7
clone size: .
V gene: TRBV5-6
CDR3 DNA: TGTGCCAGCAGCTTGTATGGGACAGGGGAATACGAGCAGTACTTC
CDR3 protein: CASSLYGTGEYEQYF

CDR3 length: 12
D gene: .
J gene: TRBJ1-5
clone size: few
V gene: TRBV12-3/TRBV12-4
CDR3 DNA: TGTGCCAGCACATCTCTTAATCAGCCCCAGCATTTT
CDR3 protein: CASTSLNQPQHF

CDR3 length: 14
D gene: .
J gene: TRBJ1-5
clone size: few
V gene: TRBV20-1
CDR3 DNA: TGCAGTGCTAGCGTCGAGTATGGCAATCAGCCCCAGCATTTT
CDR3 protein: CSASVEYGNQPQHF

CDR3 length: 14
D gene: .
J gene: TRBJ2-1
clone size: .
V gene: TRBV20-1
CDR3 DNA: TGCAGTGCGGGCGGGCTGAGCTCCTACAATGAGCAGTTCTTC
CDR3 protein: CSAGGLSSYNEQFF

CDR3 length: 15
D gene: .
J gene: TRBJ1-6
clone size: .
V gene: TRBV6-6
CDR3 DNA: TGTGCCAGCAGTTACACCGGGACACTGGGTTCACCCCTCCACTTT
CDR3 protein: CASSYTGTLGSPLHF

CDR3 length: 13
D gene: .
J gene: TRBJ2-7
clone size: .
V gene: TRBV7-3
CDR3 DNA: TGTGCCTGCAGCTTCGGGGGTTCCTACGAGCAGTACTTC
CDR3 protein: CACSFGGSYEQYF

CDR3 length: 16
D gene: .
J gene: TRBJ2-6
clone size: many
V gene: TRBV10-1
CDR3 DNA: TGCGCCAGCAGCCCTGGACATCACTCTGGGGCCAACGTCCTGACTTTC
CDR3 protein: CASSPGHHSGANVLTF

CDR3 length: 14
D gene: .
J gene: TRBJ2-7
clone size: .
V gene: TRBV18
CDR3 DNA: TGTGCCAGCTCACCGGAGGGGAAGTGGCGCCGGCAGTACTTC
CDR3 protein: CASSPEGKWRRQYF

CDR3 length: 14
D gene: .
J gene: TRBJ1-2
clone size: .
V gene: TRBV19
CDR3 DNA: TGTGCCAGTAGTGGGGCCGGCGAATCCTATGGCTACACCTTC
CDR3 protein: CASSGAGESYGYTF

CDR3 length: 14
D gene: TRBD2
J gene: TRBJ2-1
clone size: many
V gene: TRBV24-1
CDR3 DNA: TGTGCCACCAGTGAGGGCGGGAGGGGGAATGAGCAGTTCTTC
CDR3 protein: CATSEGGRGNEQFF

CDR3 length: 13
D gene: .
J gene: TRBJ1-3
clone size: .
V gene: TRBV28
CDR3 DNA: TGTGCCAGCAGTCCCCAGGACCGCAACACCATATATTTT
CDR3 protein: CASSPQDRNTIYF

CDR3 length: 15
D gene: TRBD1
J gene: TRBJ1-2
clone size: .
V gene: TRBV28
CDR3 DNA: TGTGCCAGTGAATCCGGGACAGGTCTTAACTATGGCTACACCTTC
CDR3 protein: CASESGTGLNYGYTF

CDR3 length: 15
D gene: .
J gene: TRBJ1-5
clone size: few
V gene: TRBV11-2
CDR3 DNA: TGTGCCAGCAGCATAATAGGGGGGGCGAATCAGCCCCAGCATTTT
CDR3 protein: CASSIIGGANQPQHF

CDR3 length: 15
D gene: TRBD2
J gene: TRBJ2-2
clone size: .
V gene: TRBV7-3
CDR3 DNA: TGTGCCAGCAGTCTGGGACTAGTGGGAGCCGGGGAGCTGTTTTTT
CDR3 protein: CASSLGLVGAGELFF

CDR3 length: 16
D gene: TRBD2
J gene: TRBJ2-2
clone size: .
V gene: TRBV5-1
CDR3 DNA: TGCGCCAGCAGCTCGATAGCGGGAGCGAACACCGGGGAGCTGTTTTTT
CDR3 protein: CASSSIAGANTGELFF

CDR3 length: 13
D gene: .
J gene: TRBJ1-1
clone size: many
V gene: TRBV19
CDR3 DNA: TGTGCCACCAGGACGGGGGGGAATACTGAAGCTTTCTTT
CDR3 protein: CATRTGGNTEAFF

CDR3 length: 17
D gene: TRBD1
J gene: TRBJ2-7
clone size: .
V gene: TRBV20-1
CDR3 DNA: TGCAGTGCTAGAGCCGCCTCGAGGGGGCCGACACTATACGAGCAGTACTTC
CDR3 protein: CSARAASRGPTLYEQYF

CDR3 length: 14
D gene: .
J gene: TRBJ2-7
clone size: few
V gene: TRBV4-1
CDR3 DNA: TGCGCCAGCAGCCAAGAGCCGGCCTCCTACGAGCAGTACTTC
CDR3 protein: CASSQEPASYEQYF

CDR3 length: 14
D gene: TRBD1
J gene: TRBJ2-7
clone size: many
V gene: TRBV30
CDR3 DNA: TGTGCCTGGAGGGGGACAGGGAGCTCCTACGAGCAGTACTTC
CDR3 protein: CAWRGTGSSYEQYF

CDR3 length: 15
D gene: .
J gene: TRBJ2-1
clone size: .
V gene: TRBV18
CDR3 DNA: TGTGCCAGCTCACGTGGACGAAGGGGAGACAATGAGCAGTTCTTC
CDR3 protein: CASSRGRRGDNEQFF

CDR3 length: 17
D gene: TRBD2
J gene: TRBJ2-5
clone size: many
V gene: TRBV12-3/TRBV12-4
CDR3 DNA: TGTGCCAGCAGTTTAAGGGGGTTTAGCGGGAGTGGAGAGACCCAGTACTTC
CDR3 protein: CASSLRGFSGSGETQYF

CDR3 length: 16
D gene: TRBD2
J gene: TRBJ2-7
clone size: many
V gene: TRBV7-9
CDR3 DNA: TGTGCCAGCAGCTCCCTACTAGCGGGAAGATCTTACGAGCAGTACTTC
CDR3 protein: CASSSLLAGRSYEQYF

CDR3 length: 16
D gene: TRBD2
J gene: TRBJ2-1
clone size: many
V gene: TRBV3-1
CDR3 DNA: TGTGCCAGCAGCCGACTAGCGGGAGGGCCCCACAATGAGCAGTTCTTC
CDR3 protein: CASSRLAGGPHNEQFF

CDR3 length: 17
D gene: TRBD1
J gene: TRBJ1-2
clone size: .
V gene: TRBV5-1
CDR3 DNA: TGCGCCAGCAGCTTGTCCTGGGGACAGGGAACAGGCTATGGCTACACCTTC
CDR3 protein: CASSLSWGQGTGYGYTF

CDR3 length: 15
D gene: .
J gene: TRBJ1-4
clone size: many
V gene: TRBV19
CDR3 DNA: TGTGCCAGCAACGACCAAGGGAAGCCTAATGAAAAACTGTTTTTT
CDR3 protein: CASNDQGKPNEKLFF

CDR3 length: 11
D gene: .
J gene: TRBJ2-7
clone size: many
V gene: TRBV24-1
CDR3 DNA: TGTGCCACCAGTGATCGTTACGAGCAGTACTTC
CDR3 protein: CATSDRYEQYF

CDR3 length: 14
D gene: .
J gene: TRBJ1-4
clone size: many
V gene: TRBV12-3/TRBV12-4
CDR3 DNA: TGTGCCAGCAGTTCAGGGGTGGCTAATGAAAAACTGTTTTTT
CDR3 protein: CASSSGVANEKLFF

CDR3 length: 15
D gene: TRBD2
J gene: TRBJ2-3
clone size: few
V gene: TRBV14
CDR3 DNA: TGTGCCAGCAGCCAAGAGGCTAGCGGGATAGGTACGCAGTATTTT
CDR3 protein: CASSQEASGIGTQYF

CDR3 length: 13
D gene: .
J gene: TRBJ1-1
clone size: few
V gene: TRBV6-2/TRBV6-3
CDR3 DNA: TGTGCCAGCAGCGTTCTCAGGGGCACTGAAGCTTTCTTT
CDR3 protein: CASSVLRGTEAFF